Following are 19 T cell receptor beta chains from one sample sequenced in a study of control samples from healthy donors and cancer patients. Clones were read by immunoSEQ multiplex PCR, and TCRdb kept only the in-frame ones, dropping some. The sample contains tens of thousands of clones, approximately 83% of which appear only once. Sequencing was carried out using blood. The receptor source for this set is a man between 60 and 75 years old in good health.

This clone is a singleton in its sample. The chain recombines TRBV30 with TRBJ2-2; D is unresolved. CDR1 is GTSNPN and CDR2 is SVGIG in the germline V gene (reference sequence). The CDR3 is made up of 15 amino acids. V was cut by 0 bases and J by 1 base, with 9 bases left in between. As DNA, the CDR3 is TGTGCCTGGAGTGTACTTGGGGTGAACACCGGGGAGCTGTTTTTT. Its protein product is CAWSVLGVNTGELFF.

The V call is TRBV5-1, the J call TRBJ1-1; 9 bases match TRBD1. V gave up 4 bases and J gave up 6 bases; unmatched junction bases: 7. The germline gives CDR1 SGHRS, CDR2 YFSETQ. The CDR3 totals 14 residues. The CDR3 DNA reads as TGCGCCAGCAGCGGGGGACAGGGAGGACCTGAAGCTTTCTTT. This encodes CASSGGQGGPEAFF.

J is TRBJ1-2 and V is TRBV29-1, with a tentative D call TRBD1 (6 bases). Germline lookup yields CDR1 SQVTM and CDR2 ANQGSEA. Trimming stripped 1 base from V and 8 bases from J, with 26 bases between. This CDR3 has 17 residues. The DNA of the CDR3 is TGCAGCGTTGAAGTCCCCAGGGGCTTTGTAGATAATTGGGGCTACACCTTC. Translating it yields CSVEVPRGFVDNWGYTF.

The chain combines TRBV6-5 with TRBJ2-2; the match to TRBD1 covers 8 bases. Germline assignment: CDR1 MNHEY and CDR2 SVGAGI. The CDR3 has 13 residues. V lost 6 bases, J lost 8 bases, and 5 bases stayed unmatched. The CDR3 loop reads CASRQQGGGELFF. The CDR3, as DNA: TGTGCCAGCAGGCAACAGGGGGGTGGGGAGCTGTTTTTT.

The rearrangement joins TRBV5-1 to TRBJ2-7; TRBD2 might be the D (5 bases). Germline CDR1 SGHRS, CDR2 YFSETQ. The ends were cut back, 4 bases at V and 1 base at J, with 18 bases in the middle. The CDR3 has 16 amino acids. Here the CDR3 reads CASSPDPGKASYEQYF. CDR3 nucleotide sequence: TGCGCCAGCAGCCCCGACCCGGGGAAAGCGTCCTACGAGCAGTACTTC.

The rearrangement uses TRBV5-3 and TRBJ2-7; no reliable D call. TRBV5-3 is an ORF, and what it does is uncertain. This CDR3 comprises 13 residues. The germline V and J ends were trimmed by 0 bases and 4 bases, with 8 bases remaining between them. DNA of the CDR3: TGTGCCAGAAGCTTGGTAAAGAGATACGAGCAGTACTTC. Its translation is CARSLVKRYEQYF.

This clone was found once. The CDR3 DNA is TGTGCCAGCAGCCCGCAGATTAGGGAGCAGTACTTC. Its protein product is CASSPQIREQYF. V and J are TRBV6-2 or TRBV6-3 and TRBJ2-7; D gene uncertain. The CDR3 runs 12 residues. Germline V gene lookup returns CDR1 MNHEY and CDR2 SVGEGT. V lost 6 bases and J 7 bases, leaving 13 bases between the germline ends.

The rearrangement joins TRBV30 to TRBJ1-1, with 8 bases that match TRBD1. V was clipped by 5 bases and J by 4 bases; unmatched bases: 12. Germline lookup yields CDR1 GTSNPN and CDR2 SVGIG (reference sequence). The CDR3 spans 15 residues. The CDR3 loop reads CAWEQPDRVGTEAFF. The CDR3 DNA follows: TGTGCCTGGGAACAACCGGACAGGGTGGGCACTGAAGCTTTCTTT.

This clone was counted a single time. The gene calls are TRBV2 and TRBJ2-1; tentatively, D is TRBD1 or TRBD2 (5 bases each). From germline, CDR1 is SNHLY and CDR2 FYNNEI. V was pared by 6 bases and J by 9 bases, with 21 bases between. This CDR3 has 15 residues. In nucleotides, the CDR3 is TGTGCCAGCAGGAAACCCGGGGCCCCGGAGTTTGAGCAGTTCTTC. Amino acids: CASRKPGAPEFEQFF.

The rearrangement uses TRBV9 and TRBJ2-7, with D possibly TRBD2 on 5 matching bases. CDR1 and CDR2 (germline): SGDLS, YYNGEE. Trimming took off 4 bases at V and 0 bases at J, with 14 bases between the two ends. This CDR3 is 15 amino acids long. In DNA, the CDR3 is TGTGCCAGCAGCCCCCAGGTGGGGAGCTCCTACGAGCAGTACTTC. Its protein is CASSPQVGSSYEQYF.

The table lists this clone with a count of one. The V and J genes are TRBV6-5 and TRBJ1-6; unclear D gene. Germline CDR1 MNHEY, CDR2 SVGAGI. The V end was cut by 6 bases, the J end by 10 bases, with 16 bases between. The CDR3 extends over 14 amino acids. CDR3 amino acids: CASSLGPPGSPLHF. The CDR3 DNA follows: TGTGCCAGCAGCTTAGGGCCCCCGGGATCACCCCTCCACTTT.

The CDR3 loop is CASSPASGEAYEQYF. CDR3 in DNA: TGCGCCAGCAGTCCCGCTAGCGGGGAAGCCTACGAGCAGTACTTC. This chain uses TRBV23-1 with TRBJ2-7; TRBD2 matches at 9 bases. TRBV23-1 is treated as an ORF (open reading frame) with a function not yet certain. This CDR3 region has 15 residues. The trim removed 4 bases at V and 2 bases at J, leaving 6 bases unmatched.

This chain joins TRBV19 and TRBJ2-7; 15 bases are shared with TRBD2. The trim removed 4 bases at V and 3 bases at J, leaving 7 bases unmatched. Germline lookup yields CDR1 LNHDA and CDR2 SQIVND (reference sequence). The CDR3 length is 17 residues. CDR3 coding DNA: TGTGCCAGTAGTAGGGGGACTAGCGGGAGGACGCTCTACGAGCAGTACTTC. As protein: CASSRGTSGRTLYEQYF.

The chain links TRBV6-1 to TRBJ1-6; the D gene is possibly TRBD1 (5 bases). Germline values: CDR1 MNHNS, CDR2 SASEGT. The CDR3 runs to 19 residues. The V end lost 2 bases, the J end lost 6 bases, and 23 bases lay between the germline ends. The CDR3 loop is CASSEFPPTRGMGNSPLHF. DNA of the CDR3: TGTGCCAGCAGTGAATTTCCCCCGACTCGGGGGATGGGTAATTCACCCCTCCACTTT.

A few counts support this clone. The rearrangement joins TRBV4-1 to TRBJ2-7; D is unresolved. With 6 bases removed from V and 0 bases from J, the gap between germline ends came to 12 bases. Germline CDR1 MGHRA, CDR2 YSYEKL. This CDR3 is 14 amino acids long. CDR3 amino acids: CASRPNSDSYEQYF. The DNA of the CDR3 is TGCGCCAGCAGGCCGAATTCGGACTCCTACGAGCAGTACTTC.

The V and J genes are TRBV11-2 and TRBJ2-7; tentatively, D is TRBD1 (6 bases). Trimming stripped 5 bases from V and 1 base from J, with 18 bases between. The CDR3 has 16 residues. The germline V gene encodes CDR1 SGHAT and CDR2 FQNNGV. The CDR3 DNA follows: TGTGCCAGCAGCCACCAGGGGATAGGTAGTTCCTACGAGCAGTACTTC. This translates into CASSHQGIGSSYEQYF.

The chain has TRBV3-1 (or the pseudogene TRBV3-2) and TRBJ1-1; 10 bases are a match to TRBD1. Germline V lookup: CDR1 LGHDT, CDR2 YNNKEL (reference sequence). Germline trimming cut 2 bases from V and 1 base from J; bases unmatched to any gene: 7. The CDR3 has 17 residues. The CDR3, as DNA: TGTGCCAGCAGCCAAATCGCCGGGACAGGGGCGAACACTGAAGCTTTCTTT. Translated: CASSQIAGTGANTEAFF.

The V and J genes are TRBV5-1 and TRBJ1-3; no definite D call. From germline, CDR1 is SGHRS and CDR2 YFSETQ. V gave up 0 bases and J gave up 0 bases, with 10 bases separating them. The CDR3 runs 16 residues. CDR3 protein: CASSLETPGSGNTIYF. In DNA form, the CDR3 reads TGCGCCAGCAGCTTGGAAACACCGGGCTCTGGAAACACCATATATTTT.

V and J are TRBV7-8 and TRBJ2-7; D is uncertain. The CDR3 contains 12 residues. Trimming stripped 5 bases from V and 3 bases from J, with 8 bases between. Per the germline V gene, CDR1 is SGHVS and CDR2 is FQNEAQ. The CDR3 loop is CASSAPGYEQYF. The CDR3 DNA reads TGTGCCAGCAGCGCCCCGGGCTACGAGCAGTACTTC.